The rows below give T cell receptor beta chains drawn from one sample of a study of blood T cell repertoires in COVID-19. Clones were read by immunoSEQ multiplex PCR, and TCRdb kept only the in-frame ones, dropping some. The sample has 490,000 or so clones, 80% to 90% seen once. The sequenced sample was PBMCs or T cells enriched from blood (not recorded which). All receptors derive from a woman aged 55 to 70 who had recovered from COVID-19. Each CDR3 is given with its conserved first and last residue. Each record gives: clone size, D gene, V gene, CDR3 length, J gene, CDR3 protein, CDR3 DNA. A D gene is named only where the DNA matches it firmly. Some rows mark clone size as missing; the rest say once, few, many or name a class of expanded clone.

clone_size: NA
d_call: NA
v_call: TRBV5-6
cdr3_length: 11
j_call: TRBJ2-1
cdr3_aa: CASSSERVWFF
cdr3_nt: TGTGCCAGCAGCTCAGAGCGCGTGTGGTTCTTC

clone_size: once
d_call: TRBD2
v_call: TRBV19
cdr3_length: 13
j_call: TRBJ2-7
cdr3_aa: CASSHGRGDEQYF
cdr3_nt: TGTGCCAGTAGTCACGGCCGGGGGGACGAGCAGTACTTC

clone_size: few
d_call: NA
v_call: TRBV25-1
cdr3_length: 13
j_call: TRBJ1-5
cdr3_aa: CASSTQDGQPQHF
cdr3_nt: TGTGCCAGCAGTACACAGGATGGTCAGCCCCAGCATTTT

clone_size: NA
d_call: NA
v_call: TRBV7-2
cdr3_length: 15
j_call: TRBJ2-1
cdr3_aa: CASSLEESSYNEQFF
cdr3_nt: TGTGCCAGCAGCTTAGAGGAGAGCTCCTACAATGAGCAGTTCTTC

clone_size: NA
d_call: TRBD1
v_call: TRBV5-1
cdr3_length: 17
j_call: TRBJ1-6
cdr3_aa: CASSPRDSGSYNSPLHF
cdr3_nt: TGCGCCAGCAGCCCCCGGGACAGCGGCTCCTATAATTCACCCCTCCACTTT

clone_size: NA
d_call: TRBD2
v_call: TRBV5-1
cdr3_length: 18
j_call: TRBJ2-2
cdr3_aa: CASSLGTLAGAYTGELFF
cdr3_nt: TGCGCCAGCAGCTTGGGTACGCTAGCGGGGGCCTACACCGGGGAGCTGTTTTTT

clone_size: NA
d_call: NA
v_call: TRBV5-1
cdr3_length: 12
j_call: TRBJ2-3
cdr3_aa: CASSLGGDTQYF
cdr3_nt: TGCGCCAGCAGCTTAGGAGGAGATACGCAGTATTTT

clone_size: NA
d_call: TRBD1
v_call: TRBV19
cdr3_length: 15
j_call: TRBJ1-5
cdr3_aa: CASSPSRGRNQPQHF
cdr3_nt: TGTGCCAGTAGTCCTTCCAGGGGGCGAAATCAGCCCCAGCATTTT

clone_size: NA
d_call: NA
v_call: TRBV6-5
cdr3_length: 12
j_call: TRBJ2-1
cdr3_aa: CASTGGLEGGFF
cdr3_nt: TGTGCCAGCACTGGTGGACTTGAGGGTGGGTTCTTC

clone_size: NA
d_call: NA
v_call: TRBV7-2
cdr3_length: 14
j_call: TRBJ2-2
cdr3_aa: CASSTQRGTGELFF
cdr3_nt: TGTGCCAGCAGCACACAAAGAGGAACCGGGGAGCTGTTTTTT

clone_size: NA
d_call: NA
v_call: TRBV5-4
cdr3_length: 16
j_call: TRBJ2-4
cdr3_aa: CASSGKDGTAKNIQYF
cdr3_nt: TGTGCCAGCAGCGGCAAGGACGGGACTGCCAAAAACATTCAGTACTTC

clone_size: NA
d_call: TRBD1
v_call: TRBV6-5
cdr3_length: 14
j_call: TRBJ2-2
cdr3_aa: CASRQGPDTGELFF
cdr3_nt: TGTGCCAGCAGACAGGGGCCCGACACCGGGGAGCTGTTTTTT

clone_size: NA
d_call: NA
v_call: TRBV10-2
cdr3_length: 15
j_call: TRBJ1-4
cdr3_aa: CASSLQGRENEKLFF
cdr3_nt: TGCGCCAGCAGTCTACAGGGCAGGGAGAATGAAAAACTGTTTTTT

clone_size: once
d_call: NA
v_call: TRBV30
cdr3_length: 14
j_call: TRBJ1-2
cdr3_aa: CAWSARDSYYGYTF
cdr3_nt: TGTGCCTGGAGTGCCCGGGACTCCTACTATGGCTACACCTTC

clone_size: NA
d_call: NA
v_call: TRBV6-5
cdr3_length: 13
j_call: TRBJ2-3
cdr3_aa: CASRTQGTDTQYF
cdr3_nt: TGTGCCAGCAGGACCCAGGGCACAGATACGCAGTATTTT

clone_size: NA
d_call: TRBD1
v_call: TRBV3-1/TRBV3-2
cdr3_length: 14
j_call: TRBJ2-7
cdr3_aa: CASSRGQGSHEQYF
cdr3_nt: TGTGCCAGCAGCCGGGGACAGGGTTCCCACGAGCAGTACTTC

clone_size: NA
d_call: NA
v_call: TRBV9
cdr3_length: 14
j_call: TRBJ1-1
cdr3_aa: CASSVVSFSGEAFF
cdr3_nt: TGTGCCAGCAGCGTAGTATCCTTTAGCGGTGAAGCTTTCTTT

clone_size: NA
d_call: TRBD1
v_call: TRBV24-1
cdr3_length: 14
j_call: TRBJ1-2
cdr3_aa: CATSELTGNYGYTF
cdr3_nt: TGTGCCACCAGTGAGTTGACAGGGAACTATGGCTACACCTTC

clone_size: once
d_call: TRBD1
v_call: TRBV19
cdr3_length: 19
j_call: TRBJ1-2
cdr3_aa: CASRPGQGRQGKQLYGYTF
cdr3_nt: TGTGCCAGTAGGCCAGGCCAAGGGAGACAGGGGAAACAACTCTATGGCTACACCTTC

clone_size: NA
d_call: NA
v_call: TRBV11-2
cdr3_length: 17
j_call: TRBJ1-1
cdr3_aa: CASSYEVAGAGDTEAFF
cdr3_nt: TGTGCCAGCAGCTATGAGGTTGCGGGGGCGGGGGACACTGAAGCTTTCTTT

clone_size: once
d_call: NA
v_call: TRBV18
cdr3_length: 14
j_call: TRBJ1-1
cdr3_aa: CASSPQGVNTEAFF
cdr3_nt: TGTGCCAGCTCACCACAGGGGGTAAACACTGAAGCTTTCTTT

clone_size: NA
d_call: NA
v_call: TRBV6-5
cdr3_length: 14
j_call: TRBJ1-4
cdr3_aa: CASTGAGVGEKLFF
cdr3_nt: TGTGCCAGCACGGGCGCAGGGGTGGGTGAAAAACTGTTTTTT

clone_size: NA
d_call: NA
v_call: TRBV24-1
cdr3_length: 12
j_call: TRBJ2-4
cdr3_aa: CATLQGLDIQYF
cdr3_nt: TGTGCCACCTTACAGGGATTGGACATTCAGTACTTC

clone_size: NA
d_call: TRBD2
v_call: TRBV27
cdr3_length: 19
j_call: TRBJ2-2
cdr3_aa: CASSLYGGSGGAGTGELFF
cdr3_nt: TGTGCCAGCAGTTTATATGGCGGTAGCGGGGGGGCGGGTACCGGGGAGCTGTTTTTT

clone_size: NA
d_call: NA
v_call: TRBV3-1/TRBV3-2
cdr3_length: 14
j_call: TRBJ1-2
cdr3_aa: CASSAWGGNYGYTF
cdr3_nt: TGTGCCAGCAGCGCGTGGGGGGGCAACTATGGCTACACCTTC

clone_size: NA
d_call: TRBD1
v_call: TRBV10-3
cdr3_length: 13
j_call: TRBJ1-1
cdr3_aa: CAGRQGAGTEAFF
cdr3_nt: TGTGCCGGTCGACAGGGGGCGGGCACTGAAGCTTTCTTT

clone_size: few
d_call: NA
v_call: TRBV2
cdr3_length: 14
j_call: TRBJ1-3
cdr3_aa: CASSDWVRGNTIYF
cdr3_nt: TGTGCCAGCAGTGATTGGGTGCGGGGAAACACCATATATTTT

clone_size: NA
d_call: NA
v_call: TRBV5-1
cdr3_length: 15
j_call: TRBJ1-3
cdr3_aa: CASSLNPGSRNTIYF
cdr3_nt: TGCGCCAGCAGCTTGAATCCAGGGTCACGAAACACCATATATTTT

clone_size: NA
d_call: NA
v_call: TRBV5-6
cdr3_length: 12
j_call: TRBJ2-7
cdr3_aa: CASSFGGREQYF
cdr3_nt: TGTGCCAGCAGCTTTGGAGGGCGCGAGCAGTACTTC

clone_size: NA
d_call: NA
v_call: TRBV24-1
cdr3_length: 13
j_call: TRBJ2-7
cdr3_aa: CATSGGLSYEQYF
cdr3_nt: TGTGCCACTAGTGGGGGCTTGTCCTACGAGCAGTACTTC

clone_size: NA
d_call: NA
v_call: TRBV2
cdr3_length: 14
j_call: TRBJ1-5
cdr3_aa: CASRWGVSDQPQHF
cdr3_nt: TGTGCCAGCCGATGGGGGGTTTCGGATCAGCCCCAGCATTTT

clone_size: NA
d_call: NA
v_call: TRBV10-3
cdr3_length: 14
j_call: TRBJ1-4
cdr3_aa: CATKPTGLNEKLFF
cdr3_nt: TGTGCCACCAAACCCACAGGGCTTAATGAAAAACTGTTTTTT

clone_size: NA
d_call: NA
v_call: TRBV5-1
cdr3_length: 13
j_call: TRBJ1-1
cdr3_aa: CASHSGDLTEAFF
cdr3_nt: TGCGCCAGCCACTCAGGGGATTTGACTGAAGCTTTCTTT

clone_size: few
d_call: NA
v_call: TRBV2
cdr3_length: 13
j_call: TRBJ2-3
cdr3_aa: CAASNQAGDTQYF
cdr3_nt: TGTGCCGCCAGCAACCAGGCGGGAGATACGCAGTATTTT

clone_size: NA
d_call: NA
v_call: TRBV4-1
cdr3_length: 13
j_call: TRBJ1-4
cdr3_aa: CASSHTGNEKLFF
cdr3_nt: TGCGCCAGCAGCCACACAGGGAATGAAAAACTGTTTTTT

clone_size: NA
d_call: TRBD1
v_call: TRBV14
cdr3_length: 14
j_call: TRBJ1-2
cdr3_aa: CASSRQGGVYGYTF
cdr3_nt: TGTGCCAGCAGCCGACAGGGTGGTGTCTATGGCTACACCTTC

clone_size: NA
d_call: TRBD1
v_call: TRBV19
cdr3_length: 13
j_call: TRBJ1-2
cdr3_aa: CASRRDRIDGYTF
cdr3_nt: TGTGCCAGTAGACGGGACAGGATCGATGGCTACACCTTC

clone_size: NA
d_call: TRBD1
v_call: TRBV5-1
cdr3_length: 12
j_call: TRBJ1-1
cdr3_aa: CASSLGQGGAFF
cdr3_nt: TGCGCCAGCAGCTTGGGACAGGGGGGTGCTTTCTTT

clone_size: many
d_call: NA
v_call: TRBV5-1
cdr3_length: 16
j_call: TRBJ1-1
cdr3_aa: CASSFQAGVLNTEAFF
cdr3_nt: TGCGCCAGCAGCTTCCAGGCGGGGGTTCTGAACACTGAAGCTTTCTTT